The sequence of this T cell receptor beta chain was determined in a study of CD4+ T cells in melanoma. Study outcomes and limitations: CD8+ T cell, macrophage and B cell function reportedly correlated with neoantigen-specific CD4+ T cells.

To note about this clone: Its target is unknown.

Trimming pared 5 bases from V and 6 bases from J, leaving 8 bases between. The CDR3 has 12 residues. The germline V gene has CDR1 SNHLY and CDR2 FYNNEI. Repertoires were generated with immunoSEQ multiplex PCR, while TCRdb's copy carries only in-frame clones and drops some. Of fewer than 150,000 clones listed, about nine tenths are singletons. This TCR was sampled from a human donor with melanoma. J is TRBJ2-1 and V is TRBV2; D is undetermined. CDR3 loop: CASSKPANEQFF. The CDR3 nucleotides are TGTGCCAGCAGTAAACCGGCCAATGAGCAGTTCTTC.